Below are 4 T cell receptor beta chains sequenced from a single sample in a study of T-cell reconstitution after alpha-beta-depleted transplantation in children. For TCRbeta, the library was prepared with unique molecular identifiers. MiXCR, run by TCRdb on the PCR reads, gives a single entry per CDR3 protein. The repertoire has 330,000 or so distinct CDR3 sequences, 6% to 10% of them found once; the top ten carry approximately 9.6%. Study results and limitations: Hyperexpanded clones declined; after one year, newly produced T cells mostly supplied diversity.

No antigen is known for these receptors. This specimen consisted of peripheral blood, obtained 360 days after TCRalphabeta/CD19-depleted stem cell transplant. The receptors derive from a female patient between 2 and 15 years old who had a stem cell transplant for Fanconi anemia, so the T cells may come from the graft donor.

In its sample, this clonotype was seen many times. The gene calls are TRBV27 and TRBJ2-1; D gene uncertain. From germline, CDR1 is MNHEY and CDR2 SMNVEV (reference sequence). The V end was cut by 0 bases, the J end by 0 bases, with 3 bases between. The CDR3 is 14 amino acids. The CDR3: CASSLSGSYNEQFF. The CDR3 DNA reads TGTGCCAGCAGTTTATCCGGCTCCTACAATGAGCAGTTCTTC.

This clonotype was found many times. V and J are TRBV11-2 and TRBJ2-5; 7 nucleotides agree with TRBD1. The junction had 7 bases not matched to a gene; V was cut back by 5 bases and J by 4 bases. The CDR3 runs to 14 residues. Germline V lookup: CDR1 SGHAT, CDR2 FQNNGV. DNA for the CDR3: TGTGCCAGCAGCCCAAGACAGGGCGGAGAGACCCAGTACTTC. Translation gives CASSPRQGGETQYF.

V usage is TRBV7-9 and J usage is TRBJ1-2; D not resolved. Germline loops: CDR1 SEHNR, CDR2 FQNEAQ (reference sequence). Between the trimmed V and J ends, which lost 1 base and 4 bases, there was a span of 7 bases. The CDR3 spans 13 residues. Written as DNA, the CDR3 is TGTGCCAGCAGCTTAGGCGCCTTCTATGGCTACACCTTC. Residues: CASSLGAFYGYTF.

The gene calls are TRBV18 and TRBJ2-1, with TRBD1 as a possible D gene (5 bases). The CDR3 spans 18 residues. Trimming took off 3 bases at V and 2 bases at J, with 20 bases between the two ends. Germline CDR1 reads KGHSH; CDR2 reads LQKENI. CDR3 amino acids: CASSPLPPGNLPYNEQFF. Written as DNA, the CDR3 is TGTGCCAGCTCACCGTTGCCGCCAGGGAATCTACCCTACAATGAGCAGTTCTTC.